This T cell receptor beta chain was found in a study of blood T cell repertoires in COVID-19. Overall study context: Samples representing acute and convalescent COVID-19 were sourced from the United States, Italy and Spain.

The method was immunoSEQ multiplex PCR; TCRdb's version includes in-frame clones alone and lacks a portion of them. This sample has 300,000 to 400,000 clones, with 88% found just once. Seattle patients were enrolled during active infection and followed longitudinally. A single count supports this clone. The CDR3 has 14 amino acids. CDR1 is SGHRS, CDR2 YFSETQ, per germline. The V end lost 0 bases, the J end lost 4 bases, and 10 bases lay between the germline ends. The clonotype was recovered from a woman in her 70s with COVID-19, enrolled during active disease. The gene calls are TRBV5-1 and TRBJ1-2; a possible D gene is TRBD1 (5 bases). The sequenced material came from peripheral blood. CDR3 protein: CASSLETVGYGYTF. Written as DNA, the CDR3 is TGCGCCAGCAGCTTGGAGACAGTGGGCTATGGCTACACCTTC.